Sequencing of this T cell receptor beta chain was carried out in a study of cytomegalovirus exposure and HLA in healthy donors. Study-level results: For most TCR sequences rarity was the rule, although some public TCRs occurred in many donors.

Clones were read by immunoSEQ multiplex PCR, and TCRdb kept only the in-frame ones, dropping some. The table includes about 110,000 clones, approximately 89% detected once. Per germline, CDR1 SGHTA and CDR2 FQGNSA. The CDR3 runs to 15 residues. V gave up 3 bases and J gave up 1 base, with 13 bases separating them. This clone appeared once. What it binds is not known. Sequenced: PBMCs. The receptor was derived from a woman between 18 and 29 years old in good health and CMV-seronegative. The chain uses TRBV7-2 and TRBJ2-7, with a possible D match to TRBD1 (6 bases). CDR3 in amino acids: CASSFGQGISYEQYF. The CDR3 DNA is TGTGCCAGCAGCTTTGGTCAGGGGATTTCCTACGAGCAGTACTTC.